This paragraph covers one T cell receptor beta chain sequence. Its antigen specificity is not known. It has no much larger one-base neighbor in the sample; base qualities were not kept. The sample originates from a study of T cell responses to AZD1222 COVID-19 vaccine (dated by TCRdb to 2020 to 2022). Context from the whole study: TCR sequencing covered over 230 trial participants: 207 given two doses of AZD1222 and approximately 26 given two doses of MenACWY control vaccine. Trial participants were enrolled by age into subgroups of 18-55, 56-69 and 70-plus years, and around 150, 28 and 57 TCR-sequenced participants, respectively, were included in these subgroups. What the study reported, not specific to this receptor: The whole spike protein was spanned by vaccine-associated CD4 TCRs, and dominant responses were seen in regions 160-218 and 743-854. Participants were mostly white British and included more females than males, and it was suggested by the authors that clonal diversity may have been underestimated. In the small 56-69-year group, the increase in depth fell short of significance, most likely because of low power. Spike-specific TCR breadth and depth rose significantly after two AZD1222 doses compared with day 0 and with MenACWY recipients. Reportedly, close to half of the unique spike-specific TCRs recognized epitopes lying outside the regions that are mutated in the B.1.351 and B.1.1.7 variants. Because no samples from the day 14 peak response were available, repertoires could be characterized only after the peak T cell response. Only a handful of AZD1222 recipients were SARS-CoV-2 seropositive at baseline, limiting conclusions about previously exposed vaccinees.

The V end loses 3 bases and the J end loses 3 bases, and a stretch of 12 bases separates them. CDR1 SEHNR and CDR2 FQNEAQ are derived from the germline V gene (reference sequence). The CDR3 contains 15 residues, cysteine and phenylalanine counted. Here the CDR3 DNA is all that survives: 45 bases in frame from base 1. Interpreted using the paper, the time point label stands for: baseline before first vaccination. This specimen's treatment or condition label, per the study, means: meningococcal conjugate vaccine given as trial control. Vaccinee samples were obtained from the UK trials COV001 and COV002, which included a single-blind randomized controlled phase 2/3 trial of AZD1222 (ChAdOx1 nCoV-19) in healthy adults. Trial participant PBMC samples were collected at day 0 and day 28 after the second dose for TCRbeta chain sequencing. The CDR3 regions of human TCRbeta chains were analyzed by immunosequencing. For the original study's pipeline: TCRs in the repertoires were compared against a reference library of SARS-CoV-2-specific TCRs that had been generated with the MIRA antigen-specificity platform. Breadth was defined as the fraction of unique TCRs that were SARS-CoV-2-associated. Depth was defined as the fraction of total T cells that were SARS-CoV-2-associated. Using the MIRA data, every spike-specific TCR was mapped to the spike region that the TCR reacted to and assigned to either a CD4 or a CD8 class. Log10-transformed breadth and depth values were compared by one-way ANOVA with Sidak's multiple comparisons tests. The table was pulled from immuneACCESS by TCRdb, which kept in-frame rearrangements only. Such tables lose some clones; where checked, under half of the loss comes from unresolved V genes, and the rest has no known cause. Clonal size and the V and J genes are those of that table, whereas D and trimming came from the DNA. Counted in this sample were 110,000 to 150,000 clones; over 85% of them appeared once. The leading ten clones occupy more than 0.7% of the sample.

The rearrangement combines TRBV7-9 with TRBJ2-1; no D gene is confidently identified. The sequence derives from an adult in good health. The sample was peripheral blood, taken on day 0 of MenACWY control vaccination. The CDR3 protein is CASSFNPRYYNEQFF. The sequenced DNA is TGTGCCAGCAGCTTTAATCCCCGGTACTACAATGAGCAGTTCTTC.